The rows below give T cell receptor beta chains drawn from one sample of a study of beta chain features in type 1 diabetes. Generated by immunoSEQ multiplex PCR, the TCRdb table keeps only in-frame clones and is missing some. The table lists 120,000 to 150,000 clones, less than 11% of them singletons. Sequenced material: naive CD4+ T cells from blood. The receptors stem from a man aged 18-30 years in good health. Both conserved end residues are part of each CDR3. A D gene is named only where the DNA matches it firmly. Clone sizes are given selectively: once, few, many, or a class where the clone is expanded.

TRBD2,-,TRBJ2-1,TRBV14,16,TGTGCCAGCAGCCAAGGGGCAACTAGCGGGGTCTATGAGCAGTTCTTC,CASSQGATSGVYEQFF
-,many,TRBJ2-5,TRBV4-3,16,TGCGCCAGCAGCCAAGATCGCGGGGGCCGATGGGAGACCCAGTACTTC,CASSQDRGGRWETQYF
TRBD1,few,TRBJ1-2,TRBV14,17,TGTGCCAGCAGCGGCCGGACAGGGGCCCTCCGGGACTATGGCTACACCTTC,CASSGRTGALRDYGYTF
TRBD2,-,TRBJ2-7,TRBV7-2,13,TGTGCCAGCAACTTGGGGCTAGCGGGGGAGCAGTACTTC,CASNLGLAGEQYF
TRBD1,few,TRBJ1-4,TRBV9,16,TGTGCCAGCAGCCCCCGACAGGGCGCAACTAATGAAAAACTGTTTTTT,CASSPRQGATNEKLFF
-,many,TRBJ1-5,TRBV4-3,15,TGCGCCAGCAGCCAAGGGACGGGGACTAATCAGCCCCAGCATTTT,CASSQGTGTNQPQHF
-,-,TRBJ2-7,TRBV18,14,TGTGCCAGCTCACCACTACAGTCCCTTGACGAGCAGTACTTC,CASSPLQSLDEQYF
-,few,TRBJ2-5,TRBV9,12,TGTGCCAGCAGCACACAAGAAGAGACCCAGTACTTC,CASSTQEETQYF
-,-,TRBJ2-3,TRBV5-1,14,TGCGCCAGCAGCTCTCGGGACTCGGTTGAAAGGGTGTATTTT,CASSSRDSVERVYF
TRBD2,many,TRBJ2-3,TRBV18,15,TGTGCCAGCTCAAAGCGGGGAAGTAGCACAGATACGCAGTATTTT,CASSKRGSSTDTQYF
-,-,TRBJ2-1,TRBV27,15,TGTGCCAGCAGTTTTTGGGGGGGCTCCTACAATGAGCGGTTCTTC,CASSFWGGSYNERFF
TRBD1,few,TRBJ2-7,TRBV10-3,14,TGTGCCATCAGTGAGAGACAGGGGGCGGACGAGCAGTACTTC,CAISERQGADEQYF
TRBD1,few,TRBJ2-1,TRBV12-5,15,TGTGCTTCCCAACTGGAGCAGGGGGCCGTTGGTGAGCAGTTCTTC,CASQLEQGAVGEQFF
TRBD1,-,TRBJ1-2,TRBV5-1,15,TGCGCCAGCAGCTTTGGGGACAGGGAGAACTATGGCTACACCTTC,CASSFGDRENYGYTF
-,few,TRBJ2-7,TRBV6-6,12,TGTGCCAGCAGTTACTCTCGGGGAGAGCAGTACTTC,CASSYSRGEQYF
TRBD1,-,TRBJ1-3,TRBV9,16,TGTGCCAGCAGCCCCTCGACAGGGCGATTTGGAAACACCATATATTTT,CASSPSTGRFGNTIYF
TRBD1,once,TRBJ1-2,TRBV7-3,14,TGTGCCAGCAGCCCGTCGACAGGGAGCCATGGCTACACCTTC,CASSPSTGSHGYTF
-,few,TRBJ2-7,TRBV10-3,14,TGTGCCATCAGTGATGGGGCCACCGCCTACGAGCAGTACTTC,CAISDGATAYEQYF
TRBD2,-,TRBJ2-5,TRBV7-3,16,TGTGCCAGCAGCCTGACTAGCGGGGGGGCCAAAGAGACCCAGTACTTC,CASSLTSGGAKETQYF
TRBD1,few,TRBJ1-2,TRBV11-2,16,TGTGCCAGCAGCTTAGATCTCTCGGCAGGGGGCCCTGGCTACACCTTC,CASSLDLSAGGPGYTF
TRBD1,-,TRBJ2-7,TRBV19,15,TGTGCCAGTAGTGACCCGGGACAGGGGACCTACGAGCAGTACTTC,CASSDPGQGTYEQYF
TRBD1,few,TRBJ2-7,TRBV6-1,15,TGTGCCAGCAGTGAAGTGGGACAGGGTCGCTACGAGCAGTACTTC,CASSEVGQGRYEQYF
-,-,TRBJ1-6,TRBV6-1,13,TGTGCCAGCAGGGACAGCGTCAATTCACCCCTCCACTTT,CASRDSVNSPLHF
TRBD1,few,TRBJ2-3,TRBV6-6,14,TGTGCCAGCAGTTACCAGACAGGGGTGGATACGCAGTATTTT,CASSYQTGVDTQYF
-,-,TRBJ1-2,TRBV2,15,TGTGCCAGCAGTGAAGGAGTCAGGGCGGGGAATGGCTACACCTTC,CASSEGVRAGNGYTF
-,-,TRBJ1-1,TRBV6-1,15,TGTGCCAGCAGCGTAATAGGGGCCGCGAACACTGAAGCTTTCTTT,CASSVIGAANTEAFF
-,few,TRBJ2-5,TRBV7-6,14,TGTGCCAGCAGCTTCGTTAGAGAACAAGAGACCCAGTACTTC,CASSFVREQETQYF
-,few,TRBJ1-6,TRBV4-1,13,TGCGCCAGCAGCCAAACGGGGGTTTCACCCCTCCACTTT,CASSQTGVSPLHF
-,many,TRBJ2-3,TRBV7-2,14,TGTGCCAGCAGCCCTAGGACAGACACAGATACGCAGTATTTT,CASSPRTDTDTQYF
-,many,TRBJ2-3,TRBV29-1,14,TGCAGCGTTGCCCCTTTACTTAGCACAGATACGCAGTATTTT,CSVAPLLSTDTQYF
-,few,TRBJ2-4,TRBV18,15,TGTGCCAGCTCACCACCAGGGGTAGCCAAAAACATTCAGTACTTC,CASSPPGVAKNIQYF
-,few,TRBJ1-1,TRBV30,13,TGTGCCTGGAGTACACAGGCTAACACTGAAGCTTTCTTT,CAWSTQANTEAFF
-,-,TRBJ2-7,TRBV13,13,TGTGCCACTAAGGAGAGGGCGACCTACGAGCAGTACTTC,CATKERATYEQYF
-,few,TRBJ2-2,TRBV2,11,TGTGCCAGCATGGAGTCCGGGGAGCTGTTTTTT,CASMESGELFF
TRBD2,-,TRBJ2-5,TRBV6-1,13,TGTGCCAGTATACGGGGGGGCCGAGAGACCCAGTACTTC,CASIRGGRETQYF
-,-,TRBJ1-2,TRBV6-5,11,TGTGCCAGCAGTTCCCTCGCGGGCTACACCTTC,CASSSLAGYTF
TRBD2,-,TRBJ2-5,TRBV5-1,17,TGCGCCAGCAGCCCGGGGGCGGGACTAGCGGGTCAAGAGACCCAGTACTTC,CASSPGAGLAGQETQYF
-,-,TRBJ1-5,TRBV19,14,TGTGCCAGTAGTTTAGGACAGAGCAATCAGCCCCAGCATTTT,CASSLGQSNQPQHF
-,few,TRBJ2-1,TRBV6-5,13,TGTGCCACCAGAGACCCGACCGGGGGAAGAACGTTCTTC,CATRDPTGGRTFF
TRBD1,-,TRBJ2-4,TRBV19,17,TGTGCCAGTAGTATAGCCGGACAGGGGGCAACCAAAAACATTCAGTACTTC,CASSIAGQGATKNIQYF
-,-,TRBJ2-3,TRBV2,14,TGTGCCAGCAGTTCCTATGGACAGTCAGATACGCAGTATTTT,CASSSYGQSDTQYF
-,few,TRBJ2-7,TRBV4-2,15,TGTGCCAGCAGCCAAGATCTGATGGGGGGTGGCGAGCAGTACTTC,CASSQDLMGGGEQYF
-,few,TRBJ1-5,TRBV2,14,TGTGCCAGCAGTACCGACCGGGGCAATCAGCCCCAGCATTTT,CASSTDRGNQPQHF
-,few,TRBJ2-5,TRBV7-2,14,TGTGCCAGCAGCTTTAGACAGCTCCAAGAGACCCAGTACTTC,CASSFRQLQETQYF
-,-,TRBJ1-5,TRBV11-2,13,TGTGCCAGCAGCTTAGATCGAGGACAGCCCCAGCATTTT,CASSLDRGQPQHF
-,-,TRBJ2-5,TRBV30,11,TGTGCCTGGACAGGGCAAGAGACCCAGTACTTC,CAWTGQETQYF
-,-,TRBJ2-7,TRBV4-1,13,TGCGCCAGCAGCCCATCCCCTAGCTACGAGCAGTACTTC,CASSPSPSYEQYF
-,few,TRBJ2-6,TRBV6-5,15,TGTGCCAGCAGTTCTCTCGGCTCTGGGGCCAACGTCCTGACTTTC,CASSSLGSGANVLTF
TRBD1,few,TRBJ1-2,TRBV25-1,13,TGTGCCAGCAGCCCTACAGGGGGTTCAGGCTACACCTTC,CASSPTGGSGYTF
TRBD2,few,TRBJ2-2,TRBV30,17,TGTGCCTGGACCCAAAGCGGGACTAGCTTAGTCACCGGGGAGCTGTTTTTT,CAWTQSGTSLVTGELFF
-,-,TRBJ1-2,TRBV7-9,14,TGTGCCAGCAGCTTAGACAGGGTGGTGTATGGCTACACCTTC,CASSLDRVVYGYTF
TRBD2,few,TRBJ2-1,TRBV28,14,TGTGCCAGCACGTCTAGCGGGGAAAGCAATGAGCAGTTCTTC,CASTSSGESNEQFF